This T cell receptor beta chain was captured in a study of a mutant IDH1 vaccine in newly diagnosed glioma. Study-level background: Patients' prior therapy spanned radiotherapy, temozolomide, or both; most underwent both.

As to this clone: Its antigen is still unknown.

V trimming: 5 bases; J trimming: 7 bases; junction bases outside the gene matches: 6. Germline values: CDR1 SEHNR, CDR2 FQNEAQ (reference sequence). CDR3 length: 14 amino acids. The time point denotes: baseline, week 1 (first vaccination visit). Indicated treatment: pre-vaccination baseline after standard-of-care therapy. New astrocytomas of WHO grade 3 or 4 that were IDH1-mutant and ATRX-lost were found in the donors. General study findings and limits: Pseudoprogression apparently tracked independently of changes in top peripheral T cell clonotypes.

TCRdb's table, derived via immunoSEQ multiplex PCR, lists solely in-frame clones and lacks some. The sample includes 65,000 to 70,000 clones, 80% to 90% of them seen just once. This chain uses TRBV7-9 with TRBJ2-1; TRBD1 matches at 9 bases. This TCR derives from a man aged 25-45 years with glioma. The material was PBMCs, obtained from a glioma patient treated with radiotherapy, temozolomide or both. The CDR3 is CASSPSGQGNEQFF. In DNA, the CDR3 is TGTGCCAGCAGCCCGTCGGGACAGGGTAATGAGCAGTTCTTC. The variable domain in full, completed from reference TRBV7-9 and TRBJ2-1, reads DTGVSQNPRHKITKRGQNVTFRCDPISEHNRLYWYRQTLGQGPEFLTYFQNEAQLEKSRLLSDRFSAERPKGSFSTLEIQRTEQGDSAMYLCASSPSGQGNEQFFGPGTRLTVL.